The 9 T cell receptor beta chains presented below share a single source sample, sequenced in a study of blood T cell repertoires in COVID-19. Assay used: immunoSEQ multiplex PCR; TCRdb lists only in-frame clones, some missing. This table has roughly 300,000 clones, approximately 87% appearing once. Sequencing input: PBMCs or T cells enriched from blood (not recorded which). These receptors were taken from a woman in her 30s who had recovered from COVID-19.

CDR3 region: CASSPFNAKNTEAFF. CDR3 nucleotide sequence: TGTGCCAGCAGTCCTTTTAACGCTAAGAACACTGAAGCTTTCTTT. The chain couples TRBV2 to TRBJ1-1; D call uncertain. CDR3 length: 15 residues. V dropped 5 bases and J dropped 1 base, with 14 bases sitting between them. From germline, CDR1 is SNHLY and CDR2 FYNNEI.

The chain employs TRBV2 and TRBJ1-3; weak D call: TRBD1 (6 bases). Germline loops: CDR1 SNHLY, CDR2 FYNNEI. The CDR3 totals 15 residues. V lost 5 bases to trimming and J lost 0 bases, with 11 bases between them. The CDR3 protein is CASSRLDSSGNTIYF. In DNA form, the CDR3 reads TGTGCCAGCAGTCGACTGGACAGCTCTGGAAACACCATATATTTT. Full variable domain (remainder filled in from reference TRBV2 and TRBJ1-3): EPEVTQTPSHQVTQMGQEVILRCVPISNHLYFYWYRQILGQKVEFLVSFYNNEISEKSEIFDDQFSVERPDGSNFTLKIRSTKLEDSAMYFCASSRLDSSGNTIYFGEGSWLTVV.

V and J are TRBV18 and TRBJ1-6, with D possibly TRBD1 on 5 matching bases. The V end was cut by 3 bases, the J end by 5 bases, with 14 bases between. The germline gives CDR1 KGHSH, CDR2 LQKENI. The CDR3 is 16 residues long. The CDR3 sequence is CASSPFGRDDNSPLHF. In DNA, the CDR3 is TGTGCCAGCTCACCCTTCGGGAGGGACGATAATTCACCCCTCCACTTT.

V and J are TRBV12-3 or TRBV12-4 and TRBJ1-1, with D possibly being TRBD1 (6 bases). The germline V and J ends were trimmed by 3 bases and 6 bases, with 11 bases remaining between them. CDR3 length equals 13 residues. This chain's CDR3 is CASSLTGGPEAFF. The CDR3 DNA follows: TGTGCCAGCAGTTTGACAGGTGGGCCTGAAGCTTTCTTT.

This chain links TRBV6-5 with TRBJ1-5; 7 bases match TRBD1. J gave up 3 bases and V 9 bases, and 8 bases lay outside the gene matches. The CDR3 length is 14 residues. The germline V gene encodes CDR1 MNHEY and CDR2 SVGAGI. The CDR3 sequence: CASEGAYDNQPQHF. CDR3 nucleotides: TGTGCCAGTGAGGGGGCATATGACAATCAGCCCCAGCATTTT.

The V call is TRBV3-1 (or the pseudogene TRBV3-2), the J call TRBJ2-5; D is perhaps TRBD1 (5 bases). This CDR3 region has 16 residues. From germline, CDR1 is LGHDT and CDR2 YNNKEL (reference sequence). Trimming shortened V by 0 bases and J by 3 bases, and 14 bases separated the two germline ends. CDR3 amino acids: CASSQDRQGWEETQYF. The CDR3 DNA follows: TGTGCCAGCAGCCAAGATCGGCAGGGATGGGAAGAGACCCAGTACTTC.

The chain couples TRBV7-2 to TRBJ2-2, with TRBD2 matching 7 bases. There are 14 residues in the CDR3. V dropped 6 bases and J dropped 4; count of bases not matched to a gene: 5. Germline V lookup: CDR1 SGHTA, CDR2 FQGNSA. For the CDR3, the DNA is TGTGCCAGCAGACCGGGAGGAATCACCGGGGAGCTGTTTTTT. This sequence encodes CASRPGGITGELFF.

The chain is built from TRBV11-3 and TRBJ2-1, with 7 nucleotides matching TRBD2. V lost 2 bases and J lost 6; bases outside the gene matches: 7. The CDR3 covers 15 residues. Germline-derived CDR1 and CDR2 are SGHNT and YENEEA. The CDR3 spells CASSLWAGEGNEQFF. CDR3 sequence (DNA): TGTGCCAGCAGCTTATGGGCGGGGGAGGGCAATGAGCAGTTCTTC.

J is TRBJ1-6 and V is TRBV11-2; D gene uncertain. CDR3 length: 14 residues. With 4 bases removed from V and 1 base from J, the gap between germline ends came to 5 bases. Germline V lookup: CDR1 SGHAT, CDR2 FQNNGV. CDR3 amino acids: CASSSGSYNSPLHF. In DNA, the CDR3 is TGTGCCAGCAGCTCAGGATCCTATAATTCACCCCTCCACTTT.